This T cell receptor beta chain was sequenced for a study of Graves' ophthalmopathy and Graves' hyperthyroidism. Looking at the study overall: Blood was drawn at initial diagnosis, before any treatment.

Overall study findings and caveats: Most thyroid clonotypes with frequency above 0.001 were detected in blood too.

Orbital computed tomography, thyroid ultrasound, TRAb, serum thyroxine and clinical symptoms formed the basis of diagnosis. Amplification of TCR beta CDR3 regions used RNA transcripts. First-round RT-PCR employed HTBI primers, with a second-round multiplex PCR after it. MiXCR was run by TCRdb on the multiplex PCR reads, yielding one entry per CDR3 protein. The sample records hundreds of thousands of distinct CDR3 sequences, approximately 40% being singletons. As for this clonotype: The target antigen is unknown.

Material: peripheral blood. The receptor's source is an adult man with Graves' ophthalmopathy.

CDR3 coding DNA: TGTGCCAGCAGCCAGGGACAGGCTGAAGCTTTCTTT. Protein product: CASSQGQAEAFF. This chain connects TRBV7-7 to TRBJ1-1; 8 bases are a match to TRBD1. CDR3 size: 12 residues. J gave up 6 bases and V 5 bases, and 2 bases lay outside the gene matches. Germline CDR1 reads SSHAT; CDR2 reads FNYEAQ (reference sequence).